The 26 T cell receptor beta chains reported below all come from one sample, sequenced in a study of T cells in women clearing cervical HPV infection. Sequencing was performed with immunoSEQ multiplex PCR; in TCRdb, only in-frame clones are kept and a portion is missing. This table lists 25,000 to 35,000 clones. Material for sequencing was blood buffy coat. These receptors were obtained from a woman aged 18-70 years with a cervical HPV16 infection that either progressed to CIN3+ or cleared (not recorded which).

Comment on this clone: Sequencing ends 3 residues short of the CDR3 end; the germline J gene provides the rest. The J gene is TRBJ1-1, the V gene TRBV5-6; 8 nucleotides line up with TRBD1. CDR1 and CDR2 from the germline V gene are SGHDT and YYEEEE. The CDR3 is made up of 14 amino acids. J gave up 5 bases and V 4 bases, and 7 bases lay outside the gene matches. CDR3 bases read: TGTGCCAGCAGCCTCGGACAGGGCGGAACTGAA. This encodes CASSLGQGGTE. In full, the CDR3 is CASSLGQGGTEAFF.

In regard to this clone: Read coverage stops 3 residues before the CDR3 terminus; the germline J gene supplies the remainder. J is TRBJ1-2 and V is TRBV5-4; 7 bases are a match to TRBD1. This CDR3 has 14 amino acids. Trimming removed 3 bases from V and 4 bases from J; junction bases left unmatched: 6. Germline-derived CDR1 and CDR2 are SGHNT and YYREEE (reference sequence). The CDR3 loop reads CASSSPRDSYGYTF. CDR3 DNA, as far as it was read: TGTGCCAGCAGCTCCCCCCGGGACAGCTATGGC. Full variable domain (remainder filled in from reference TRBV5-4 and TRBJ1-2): ETGVTQSPTHLIKTRGQQVTLRCSSQSGHNTVSWYQQALGQGPQFIFQYYREEENGRGNFPPRFSGLQFPNYSSELNVNALELDDSALYLCASSSPRDSYGYTFGSGTRLTVV.

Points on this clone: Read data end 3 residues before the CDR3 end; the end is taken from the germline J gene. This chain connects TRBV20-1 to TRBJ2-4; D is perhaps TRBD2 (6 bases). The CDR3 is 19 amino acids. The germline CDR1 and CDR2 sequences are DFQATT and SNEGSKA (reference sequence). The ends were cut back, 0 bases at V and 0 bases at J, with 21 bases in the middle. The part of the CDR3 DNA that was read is TGCAGTGCTAGAGATGCTGGTCTAGCGACACCTCTAGCCAAAAACATT. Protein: CSARDAGLATPLAKNI. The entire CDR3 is CSARDAGLATPLAKNIQYF.

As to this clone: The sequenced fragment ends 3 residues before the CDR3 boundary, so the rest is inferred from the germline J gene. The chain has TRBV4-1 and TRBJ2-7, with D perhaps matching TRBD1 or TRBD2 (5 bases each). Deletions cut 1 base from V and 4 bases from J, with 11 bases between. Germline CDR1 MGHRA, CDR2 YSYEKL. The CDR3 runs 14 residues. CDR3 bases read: TGCGCCAGCAGCCAAGTTCAGGGAGTTTACGAG. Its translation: CASSQVQGVYE. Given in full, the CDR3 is CASSQVQGVYEQYF.

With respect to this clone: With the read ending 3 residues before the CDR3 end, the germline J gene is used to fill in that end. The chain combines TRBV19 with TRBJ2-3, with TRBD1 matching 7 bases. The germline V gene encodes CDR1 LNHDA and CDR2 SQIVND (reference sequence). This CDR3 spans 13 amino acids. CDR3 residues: CASTGQRNQPQYF. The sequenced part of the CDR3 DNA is TGTGCCAGTACGGGACAGCGCAATCAGCCG.

The CDR3: CASSFYSRRGLSTYQETQYF. The part of the CDR3 DNA that was read is TGTGCCAGCAGTTTTTATTCCAGGAGGGGTCTTTCCACTTATCAAGAGACC. V usage is TRBV28 and J usage is TRBJ2-5, with D perhaps matching TRBD2 (6 bases). The sequenced fragment ends 3 residues before the CDR3 boundary, so the rest is inferred from the germline J gene. Trimming stripped 3 bases from V and 2 bases from J, with 28 bases between. The V gene's germline CDR1 is MDHEN and CDR2 SYDVKM. CDR3 size: 20 residues.

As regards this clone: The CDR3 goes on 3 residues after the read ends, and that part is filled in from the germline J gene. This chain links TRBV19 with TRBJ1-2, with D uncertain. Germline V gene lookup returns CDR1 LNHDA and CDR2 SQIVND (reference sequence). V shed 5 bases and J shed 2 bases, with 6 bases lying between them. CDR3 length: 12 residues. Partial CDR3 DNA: TGTGCCAGTAGTCAGAAAAACTATGGC. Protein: CASSQKNYG. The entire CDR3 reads CASSQKNYGYTF.

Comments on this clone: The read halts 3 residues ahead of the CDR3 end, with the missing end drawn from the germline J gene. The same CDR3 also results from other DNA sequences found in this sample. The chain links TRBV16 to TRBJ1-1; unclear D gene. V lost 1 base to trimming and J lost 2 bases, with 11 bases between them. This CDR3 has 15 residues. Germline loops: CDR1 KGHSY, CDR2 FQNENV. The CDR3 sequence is CASSQLVSPNTEAFF. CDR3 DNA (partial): TGTGCCAGCAGCCAATTAGTGTCTCCTAACACTGAA.

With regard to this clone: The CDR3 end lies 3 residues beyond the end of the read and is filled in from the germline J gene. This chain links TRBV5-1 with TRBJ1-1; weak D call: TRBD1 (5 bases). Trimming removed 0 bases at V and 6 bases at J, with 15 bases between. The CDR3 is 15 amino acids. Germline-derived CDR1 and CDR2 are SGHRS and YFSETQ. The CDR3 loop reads CASSLESRGNSEAFF. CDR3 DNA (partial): TGCGCCAGCAGCTTGGAATCTAGGGGAAATTCTGAA.

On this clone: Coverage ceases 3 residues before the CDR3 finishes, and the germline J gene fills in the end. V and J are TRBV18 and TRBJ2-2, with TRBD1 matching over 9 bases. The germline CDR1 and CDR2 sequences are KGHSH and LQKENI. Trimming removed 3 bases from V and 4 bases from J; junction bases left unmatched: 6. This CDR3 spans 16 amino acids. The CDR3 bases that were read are TGTGCCAGCTCACCGGACAGGGGAGGCGTCACCGGGGAG. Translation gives CASSPDRGGVTGE. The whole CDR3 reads CASSPDRGGVTGELFF.

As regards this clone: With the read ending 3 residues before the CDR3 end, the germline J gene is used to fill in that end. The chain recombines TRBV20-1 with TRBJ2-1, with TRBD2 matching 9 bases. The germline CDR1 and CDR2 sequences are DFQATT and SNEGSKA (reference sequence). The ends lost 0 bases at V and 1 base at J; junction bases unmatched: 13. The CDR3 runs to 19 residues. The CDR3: CSARDLEAGGLGSYNEQFF. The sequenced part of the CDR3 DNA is TGCAGTGCTAGAGATCTAGAAGCGGGAGGCTTGGGTTCCTACAATGAG.

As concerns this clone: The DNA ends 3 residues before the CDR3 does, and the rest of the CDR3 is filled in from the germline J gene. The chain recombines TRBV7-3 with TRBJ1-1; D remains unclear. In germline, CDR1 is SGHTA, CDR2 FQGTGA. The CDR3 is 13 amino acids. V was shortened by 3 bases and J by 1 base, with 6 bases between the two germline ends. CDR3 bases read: TGTGCCAGCAGCTTCACAGCGAACACTGAA. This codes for CASSFTANTE. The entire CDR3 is CASSFTANTEAFF.

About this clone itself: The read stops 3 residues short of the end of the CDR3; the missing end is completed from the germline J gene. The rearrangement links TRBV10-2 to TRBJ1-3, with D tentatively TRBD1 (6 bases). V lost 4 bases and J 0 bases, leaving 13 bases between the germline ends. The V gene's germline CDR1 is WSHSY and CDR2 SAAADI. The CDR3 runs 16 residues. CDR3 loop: CASSGGHVYSGNTIYF. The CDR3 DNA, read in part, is TGCGCCAGCAGTGGGGGACATGTGTACTCTGGAAACACC.

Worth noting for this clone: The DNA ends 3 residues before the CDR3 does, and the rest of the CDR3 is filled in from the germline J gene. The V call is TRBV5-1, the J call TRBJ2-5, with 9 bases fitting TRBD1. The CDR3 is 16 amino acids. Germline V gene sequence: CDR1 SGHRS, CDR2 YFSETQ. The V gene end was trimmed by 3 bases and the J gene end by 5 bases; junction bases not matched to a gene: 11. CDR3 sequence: CASSWMPGTGSETQYF. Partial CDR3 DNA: TGCGCCAGCAGCTGGATGCCCGGGACAGGGAGCGAGACC.

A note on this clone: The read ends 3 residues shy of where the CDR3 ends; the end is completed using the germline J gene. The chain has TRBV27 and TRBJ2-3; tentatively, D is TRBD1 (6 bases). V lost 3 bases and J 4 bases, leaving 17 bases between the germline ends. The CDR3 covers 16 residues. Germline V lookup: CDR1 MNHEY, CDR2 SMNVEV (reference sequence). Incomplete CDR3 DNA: TGTGCCAGCAGTTTCCGACAGGTTAAGGGCGCAGATACG. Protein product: CASSFRQVKGADT. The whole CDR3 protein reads CASSFRQVKGADTQYF.

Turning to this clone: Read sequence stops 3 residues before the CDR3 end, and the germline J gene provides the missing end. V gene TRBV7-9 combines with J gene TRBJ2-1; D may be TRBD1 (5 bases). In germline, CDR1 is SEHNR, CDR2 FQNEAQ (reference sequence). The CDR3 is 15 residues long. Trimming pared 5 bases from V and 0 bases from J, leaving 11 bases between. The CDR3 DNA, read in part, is TGTGCCAGCAGCCCGACAGTCAGCTCCTACAATGAG. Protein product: CASSPTVSSYNE. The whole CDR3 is CASSPTVSSYNEQFF.

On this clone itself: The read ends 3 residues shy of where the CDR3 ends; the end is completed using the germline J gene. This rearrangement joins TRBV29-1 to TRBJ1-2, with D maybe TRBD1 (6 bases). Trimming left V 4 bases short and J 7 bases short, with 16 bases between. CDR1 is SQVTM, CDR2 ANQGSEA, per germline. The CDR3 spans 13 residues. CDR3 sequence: CSVGGQLLAGYTF. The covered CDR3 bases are TGCAGCGTTGGAGGACAGCTTCTAGCTGGC.

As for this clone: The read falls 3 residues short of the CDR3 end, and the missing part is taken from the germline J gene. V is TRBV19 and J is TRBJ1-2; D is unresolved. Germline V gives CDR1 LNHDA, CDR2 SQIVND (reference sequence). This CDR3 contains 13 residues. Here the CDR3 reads CASSRTATYDYTF. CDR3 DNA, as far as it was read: TGTGCCAGTAGTCGGACTGCCACCTACGAC.

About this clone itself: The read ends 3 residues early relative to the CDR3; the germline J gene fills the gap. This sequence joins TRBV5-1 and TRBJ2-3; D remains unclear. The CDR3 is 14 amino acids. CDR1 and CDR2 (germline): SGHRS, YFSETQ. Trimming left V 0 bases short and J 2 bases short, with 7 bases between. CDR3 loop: CASSLVGSTDTQYF. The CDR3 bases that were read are TGCGCCAGCAGCTTGGTCGGTTCCACAGATACG.

The CDR3 loop reads CSASKPNSYDYTF. The sequenced part of the CDR3 DNA is TGCAGTGCTAGTAAGCCAAACTCCTACGAC. The rearrangement joins TRBV20-1 to TRBJ1-2; no definite D call. The sequence runs out 3 residues before the end of the CDR3; the remainder is reconstructed from the germline J gene. The CDR3 has 13 amino acids. The germline gives CDR1 DFQATT, CDR2 SNEGSKA (reference sequence).

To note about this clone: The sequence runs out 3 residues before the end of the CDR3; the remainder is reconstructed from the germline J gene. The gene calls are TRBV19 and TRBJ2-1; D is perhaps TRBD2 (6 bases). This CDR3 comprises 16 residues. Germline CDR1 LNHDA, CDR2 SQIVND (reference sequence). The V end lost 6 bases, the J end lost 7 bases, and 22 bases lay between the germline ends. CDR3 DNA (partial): TGTGCCAGTAGGAACGGCCGGACCCGGGGGTGGAATGAG. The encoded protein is CASRNGRTRGWNE. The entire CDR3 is CASRNGRTRGWNEQFF.

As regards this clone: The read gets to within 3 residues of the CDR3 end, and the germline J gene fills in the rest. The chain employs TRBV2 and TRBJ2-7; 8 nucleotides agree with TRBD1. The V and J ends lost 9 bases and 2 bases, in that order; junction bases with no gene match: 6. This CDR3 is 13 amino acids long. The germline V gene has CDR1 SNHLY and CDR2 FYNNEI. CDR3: CASRTGLTYEQYF. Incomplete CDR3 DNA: TGTGCCAGTCGGACAGGGCTTACCTACGAG.

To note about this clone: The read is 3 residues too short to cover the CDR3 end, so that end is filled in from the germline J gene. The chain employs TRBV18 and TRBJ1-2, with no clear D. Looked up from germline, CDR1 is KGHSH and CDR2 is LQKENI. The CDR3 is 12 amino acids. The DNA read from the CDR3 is TGTGCCAGCTCACCAAGGCACAATGAC. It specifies CASSPRHND. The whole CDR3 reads CASSPRHNDYTF.

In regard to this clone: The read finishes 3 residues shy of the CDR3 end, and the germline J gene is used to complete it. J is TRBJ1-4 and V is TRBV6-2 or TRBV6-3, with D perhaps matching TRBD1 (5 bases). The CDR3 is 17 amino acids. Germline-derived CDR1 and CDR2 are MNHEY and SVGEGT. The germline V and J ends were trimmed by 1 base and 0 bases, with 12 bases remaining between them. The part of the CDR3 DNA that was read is TGTGCCAGCAGTTACTTTGGGGCGCGGTCAACTAATGAAAAA. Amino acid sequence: CASSYFGARSTNEK. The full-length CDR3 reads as CASSYFGARSTNEKLFF.

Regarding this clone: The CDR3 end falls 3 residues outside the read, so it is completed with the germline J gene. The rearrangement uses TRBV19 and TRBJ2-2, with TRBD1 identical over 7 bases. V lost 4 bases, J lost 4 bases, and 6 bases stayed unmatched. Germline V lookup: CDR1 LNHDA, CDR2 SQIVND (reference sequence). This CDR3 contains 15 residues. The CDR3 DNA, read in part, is TGTGCCAGTAGTAGGGGGTCAGGGGGCACCGGGGAG. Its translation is CASSRGSGGTGE. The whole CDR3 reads CASSRGSGGTGELFF.

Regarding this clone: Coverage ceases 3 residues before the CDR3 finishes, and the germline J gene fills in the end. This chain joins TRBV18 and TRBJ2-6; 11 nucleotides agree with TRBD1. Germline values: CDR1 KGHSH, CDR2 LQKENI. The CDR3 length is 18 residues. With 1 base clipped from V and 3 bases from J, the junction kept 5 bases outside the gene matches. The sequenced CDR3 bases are TGTGCCAGCTCACCACTTGGACAGGGGGCGGGTGGGGCCAACGTC. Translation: CASSPLGQGAGGANV. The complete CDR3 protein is CASSPLGQGAGGANVLTF.